Shown below are 5 T cell receptor beta chains from a single sample sequenced in a study of CD8+ T cells in alopecia areata. cDNA prepared by RNA extraction and subsequent reverse transcription served as the template for sequencing. Measured with immunoSEQ multiplex PCR; TCRdb has only the in-frame clones, and not every one. The top ten clones hold around 5% of a sample with about 82,000 clones, 45% to 60% of them seen once. The sample taken for sequencing was NKG2D-high CD8+ T cells sorted from blood. The receptors here all came from a human donor with alopecia areata.

This chain connects TRBV30 to TRBJ2-7; 8 bases map to TRBD2. Per germline, CDR1 GTSNPN and CDR2 SVGIG (reference sequence). The ends lost 0 bases at V and 4 bases at J; junction bases unmatched: 5. The CDR3 covers 14 residues. CDR3 sequence: CAWSVLGTSYEQYF. In nucleotides, the CDR3 is TGTGCCTGGAGTGTACTTGGGACTAGTTACGAGCAGTACTTC.

As to this clone: The sample contains more than one DNA sequence encoding this CDR3. This chain links TRBV5-4 with TRBJ2-7; 7 nucleotides agree with TRBD1. The trim removed 2 bases at V and 7 bases at J, leaving 3 bases unmatched. Germline CDR1 is SGHNT and CDR2 is YYREEE (reference sequence). The CDR3 consists of 12 residues. DNA for the CDR3: TGTGCCAGCAGCTTTACAGGGGAGGAGCAGTACTTC. This gives the protein CASSFTGEEQYF.

V is TRBV2 and J is TRBJ2-1; the D call may be TRBD1 or TRBD2 (5 bases each). Germline lookup yields CDR1 SNHLY and CDR2 FYNNEI. The CDR3 covers 16 residues. V lost 6 bases and J 0 bases, leaving 15 bases between the germline ends. CDR3 protein: CASSPGTDSSYNEQFF. In DNA form, the CDR3 reads TGTGCCAGCAGCCCGGGGACCGACAGCTCCTACAATGAGCAGTTCTTC.

The V gene is TRBV4-3, the J gene TRBJ2-7; a weak D match, TRBD2 (5 bases). V was clipped by 1 base and J by 4 bases, with 11 bases between them. This CDR3 comprises 14 residues. From germline, CDR1 is LGHNA and CDR2 YSLEER. The CDR3 loop is CASSQATTGYEQYF. CDR3 bases: TGCGCCAGCAGCCAAGCTACTACGGGGTACGAGCAGTACTTC.

The rearrangement links TRBV9 to TRBJ1-6, with a tentative D call TRBD1 (5 bases). Per germline, CDR1 SGDLS and CDR2 YYNGEE. V lost 4 bases and J 9 bases, leaving 17 bases between the germline ends. The length of the CDR3 is 15 residues. The CDR3 DNA reads TGTGCCAGCAGCCCCGGGACGGACTTGGGTTCACCCCTCCACTTT. This sequence encodes CASSPGTDLGSPLHF.